These 27 T cell receptor beta chains were sequenced from one sample in a study of technical replicates of blood from four donors. Here immunoSEQ multiplex PCR was the method, and the copy in TCRdb shows in-frame clones only, minus some. The sample has more than 90,000 clones, approximately 96% seen once. Input material: T cells isolated from PBMCs. The receptor set was obtained from a human donor in good health.

The chain carries TRBV11-2 and TRBJ2-7; the match to TRBD2 covers 8 bases. The ends lost 5 bases at V and 4 bases at J; junction bases unmatched: 19. The length of the CDR3 is 18 residues. From germline, CDR1 is SGHAT and CDR2 FQNNGV. The CDR3 reads CASSPLRAETSARYEQYF. The CDR3 DNA is TGTGCCAGCAGCCCACTTAGAGCAGAGACTAGCGCACGATACGAGCAGTACTTC.

The genes are TRBV27 and TRBJ1-1; possible D gene TRBD1, 5 bases. Germline V lookup: CDR1 MNHEY, CDR2 SMNVEV (reference sequence). The length of the CDR3 is 15 residues. Trimming took 0 bases from V and 3 from J, leaving 11 bases between them. CDR3 in DNA: TGTGCCAGCAGTTTATCGGACATAGGGCACACTGAAGCTTTCTTT. Translating it yields CASSLSDIGHTEAFF.

The chain is built from TRBV5-5 and TRBJ1-3; TRBD1 matches 9 bases. V lost 4 bases to trimming and J lost 0 bases; unmatched junction nucleotides: 2. This CDR3 is 15 amino acids long. Looked up from germline, CDR1 is SGHKS and CDR2 is YYEKEE (reference sequence). Written as DNA, the CDR3 is TGTGCCAGCAGCCGGACAGGGGACTCTGGAAACACCATATATTTT. This codes for CASSRTGDSGNTIYF.

The chain combines TRBV5-4 with TRBJ2-3; TRBD1 aligns across 11 bases. This CDR3 is built from 15 residues. With V trimmed by 4 bases and J by 5 bases, 6 bases remained unmatched. In germline, CDR1 is SGHNT, CDR2 YYREEE (reference sequence). Here the CDR3 reads CASSGKDRGQDTQYF. The CDR3 coding sequence is TGTGCCAGCAGCGGGAAGGACAGGGGGCAAGATACGCAGTATTTT.

The rearrangement links TRBV5-4 to TRBJ2-7; possibly TRBD2 for D (6 bases). Germline CDR1 SGHNT, CDR2 YYREEE (reference sequence). Trimming removed 1 base from V and 1 base from J, with 12 bases in between. The CDR3 sequence is 15 residues long. CDR3 sequence reads: CASSLSEGLSYEQYF. Written as DNA, the CDR3 is TGTGCCAGCAGCTTGTCGGAGGGGTTATCCTACGAGCAGTACTTC.

V usage is TRBV7-9 and J usage is TRBJ2-7; 9 bases map to TRBD2. Germline CDR1 is SEHNR and CDR2 is FQNEAQ (reference sequence). J lost 3 bases, V lost 5 bases, and 17 bases had no gene match. CDR3 length equals 18 residues. CDR3 DNA: TGTGCCAGCAGCCAGACTAGCGGACCCACGATAAACCTCTACGAGCAGTACTTC. It encodes CASSQTSGPTINLYEQYF.

The V and J genes are TRBV28 and TRBJ2-1; TRBD1 is a possible D gene (5 bases). Between the trimmed V and J ends, which lost 2 bases and 2 bases, there was a span of 22 bases. The CDR3 spans 19 residues. Germline V lookup: CDR1 MDHEN, CDR2 SYDVKM. CDR3 sequence reads: CASSLGAVIRPSPYNEQFF. The CDR3 nucleotides read TGTGCCAGCAGTTTAGGGGCTGTCATCCGACCATCGCCCTACAATGAGCAGTTCTTC.

The chain is built from TRBV18 and TRBJ2-4; no clear D gene. The V and J ends lost 2 bases and 9 bases respectively, with 17 bases between them. CDR3 length: 15 amino acids. CDR1 is KGHSH, CDR2 LQKENI, per germline. CDR3 nucleotides: TGTGCCAGCTCACCAGGTGGGCGAACAAAGGCCATTCAGTACTTC. It specifies CASSPGGRTKAIQYF.

The chain recombines TRBV6-5 with TRBJ1-1; D ambiguous. The germline CDR1 and CDR2 sequences are MNHEY and SVGAGI. V lost 0 bases, J lost 1 base, and 9 bases lay in between. The CDR3 loop spans 15 amino acids. The DNA for the CDR3 is TGTGCCAGCAGTTACTCGTGGGGAGGGAACACTGAAGCTTTCTTT. It encodes CASSYSWGGNTEAFF.

This clone was picked up a small number of times. The chain carries TRBV2 and TRBJ2-7; D perhaps matches TRBD1 (6 bases). The CDR3 runs 14 residues. Per germline, CDR1 SNHLY and CDR2 FYNNEI. V lost 3 bases, J lost 2 bases, and 11 bases lay in between. CDR3 sequence (DNA): TGTGCCAGCAGTGAGGACAGAAGGGCCTACGAGCAGTACTTC. It yields the protein CASSEDRRAYEQYF.

This chain connects TRBV10-1 to TRBJ2-3, with D maybe TRBD2 (5 bases). CDR1 and CDR2 (germline): WNHNN, SYGVQD (reference sequence). This CDR3 spans 11 amino acids. Trimming stripped 7 bases from V and 6 bases from J, with 8 bases between. CDR3: CASTSGDTQYF. CDR3 nucleotides: TGCGCCAGCACCTCGGGGGATACGCAGTATTTT.

Here the CDR3 reads CASSLDLISGNTIYF. The CDR3, as DNA: TGTGCCAGCAGCTTAGATCTTATCTCTGGAAACACCATATATTTT. This rearrangement joins TRBV11-3 to TRBJ1-3; no firm D call. The V end lost 0 bases, the J end lost 0 bases, and 6 bases lay between the germline ends. CDR1 is SGHNT, CDR2 YENEEA, per germline. The CDR3 sequence is 15 residues long.

V and J are TRBV27 and TRBJ2-5; tentative D call: TRBD1 (6 bases). Germline V gives CDR1 MNHEY, CDR2 SMNVEV (reference sequence). CDR3 length equals 16 residues. V lost 1 base and J 2 bases, leaving 14 bases between the germline ends. The CDR3 coding sequence is TGTGCCAGCAGTTTATTCATGGGGCAGGGGCAAGAGACCCAGTACTTC. Protein product: CASSLFMGQGQETQYF.

The chain recombines TRBV11-2 with TRBJ2-1, with a tentative D call TRBD2 (6 bases). Per the germline V gene, CDR1 is SGHAT and CDR2 is FQNNGV. V lost 10 bases and J lost 7, with 20 bases in between. The CDR3 spans 14 residues. CDR3 loop: CATRSSAGRNEQFF. The CDR3 DNA sequence: TGTGCCACCAGATCCAGCGCGGGGAGGAATGAGCAGTTCTTC.

This chain connects TRBV4-2 to TRBJ2-5; 9 nucleotides line up with TRBD2. The germline V gene encodes CDR1 LGHNA and CDR2 YNFKEQ. Losses at the gene ends were 3 bases for V and 5 bases for J; bases not matched to a gene: 13. The CDR3 has 17 residues. Here the CDR3 DNA reads TGTGCCAGCAGCCAGGATTTCGGAGCGGGAGGTGGGGAGACCCAGTACTTC. Protein sequence: CASSQDFGAGGGETQYF.

In this sample, this clone turned up once. This chain uses TRBV6-1 with TRBJ2-7; D uncertain. In germline, CDR1 is MNHNS, CDR2 SASEGT. Trimming removed 1 base at V and 4 bases at J, with 14 bases between. CDR3 length: 15 residues. CDR3 loop: CASSEVQVFPYEQYF. CDR3 nucleotide sequence: TGTGCCAGCAGTGAAGTCCAGGTTTTCCCTTACGAGCAGTACTTC.

In this sample, this clone turned up once. The CDR3 DNA follows: TGTGCCAGCAGTGAACTTGGGGGCGCCCTACTATATGGCTACACCTTC. Translating it yields CASSELGGALLYGYTF. The rearrangement joins TRBV2 to TRBJ1-2; perhaps TRBD1 as D (6 bases). The CDR3 sequence is 16 residues long. Per the germline V gene, CDR1 is SNHLY and CDR2 is FYNNEI. V was pared by 2 bases and J by 5 bases, with 18 bases between.

V and J are TRBV30 and TRBJ2-1; 12 bases map to TRBD2. This CDR3 has 14 residues. With V trimmed by 5 bases and J by 7 bases, 6 bases remained unmatched. CDR1 GTSNPN and CDR2 SVGIG come from the germline V gene (reference sequence). This chain's CDR3 is CAWGLAGGPNEQFF. The CDR3 nucleotides are TGTGCCTGGGGGCTAGCGGGGGGGCCTAATGAGCAGTTCTTC.

As DNA, the CDR3 is TGCGCCAGCAGGCCCGGACAGACCGGGGAGCTGTTTTTT. Its protein product is CASRPGQTGELFF. The chain recombines TRBV5-1 with TRBJ2-2, with D possibly TRBD1 on 6 matching bases. Per germline, CDR1 SGHRS and CDR2 YFSETQ. The V and J ends lost 5 bases and 5 bases respectively, with 10 bases between them. This CDR3 spans 13 amino acids.

The rearrangement joins TRBV5-8 to TRBJ2-1, with TRBD2 matching 10 bases. The length of the CDR3 is 17 residues. The junction had 12 bases not matched to a gene; V was cut back by 0 bases and J by 9 bases. Germline CDR1 reads SGHTS; CDR2 reads YDEGEE. DNA of the CDR3: TGTGCCAGCAGCTTGGCCCGAGCGGGGGGGCCTATTGTTGAGCAGTTCTTC. The encoded protein is CASSLARAGGPIVEQFF.

The CDR3 DNA is TGTGCCAGCTCTGGGGGACTGCTCCAAGAGACCCAGTACTTC. Its protein is CASSGGLLQETQYF. This chain joins TRBV28 and TRBJ2-5, with D tentatively TRBD2 (6 bases). The CDR3 consists of 14 residues. Trimming took off 8 bases at V and 1 base at J, with 14 bases between the two ends. Germline values: CDR1 MDHEN, CDR2 SYDVKM.

V usage is TRBV25-1 and J usage is TRBJ1-3; weak D call: TRBD1 (5 bases). This CDR3 comprises 16 residues. V gave up 3 bases and J gave up 0 bases, with 12 bases separating them. From germline, CDR1 is MGHDK and CDR2 SYGVNS. Here the CDR3 DNA reads TGTGCCAGCAGTGACCCAACAGGCCGCTCTGGAAACACCATATATTTT. Protein sequence: CASSDPTGRSGNTIYF. The full variable domain, completed using reference TRBV25-1 and TRBJ1-3, is EADIYQTPRYLVIGTGKKITLECSQTMGHDKMYWYQQDPGMELHLIHYSYGVNSTEKGDLSSESTVSRIRTEHFPLTLESARPSHTSQYLCASSDPTGRSGNTIYFGEGSWLTVV.

This chain uses TRBV30 with TRBJ1-4, with TRBD1 matching 11 bases. The CDR3 runs 14 residues. Germline V lookup: CDR1 GTSNPN, CDR2 SVGIG (reference sequence). V shed 2 bases, J shed 11 bases, and the junction held 7 bases outside the gene matches. This chain's CDR3 is CAWSRGQGDSKLFF. The CDR3 coding sequence is TGTGCCTGGAGTAGGGGACAGGGGGATTCGAAACTGTTTTTT.

The J gene is TRBJ2-5, the V gene TRBV7-9; 8 bases are a match to TRBD1. CDR3 length equals 13 residues. J was trimmed by 3 bases and V by 6 bases; bases with no gene match: 3. Germline CDR1 SEHNR, CDR2 FQNEAQ (reference sequence). CDR3 sequence reads: CASSSDREETQYF. The CDR3 DNA follows: TGTGCCAGCAGTTCGGACAGGGAAGAGACCCAGTACTTC.

The gene calls are TRBV10-1 and TRBJ2-7; maybe TRBD1 (6 bases). Germline loops: CDR1 WNHNN, CDR2 SYGVQD (reference sequence). V gave up 3 bases and J gave up 3 bases, with 18 bases separating them. This CDR3 has 16 residues. The CDR3 protein is CASSENRQGSIYEQYF. The CDR3 DNA is TGCGCCAGCAGTGAAAACCGGCAGGGGAGTATCTACGAGCAGTACTTC.

This clone was seen once. The chain combines TRBV29-1 with TRBJ1-4; D perhaps matches TRBD1 (6 bases). With 7 bases removed from V and 1 base from J, the gap between germline ends came to 19 bases. Germline V lookup: CDR1 SQVTM, CDR2 ANQGSEA. CDR3 length: 16 residues. The CDR3 sequence is CSGDPQGRVTNEKLFF. The CDR3 DNA reads as TGCAGCGGGGACCCACAGGGTCGCGTAACTAATGAAAAACTGTTTTTT.

The CDR3 DNA reads as TGTGCCAGCAGTTCACCGGGACAGAGCTCCTACGAGCAGTACTTC. Translating gives CASSSPGQSSYEQYF. The chain has TRBV6-5 and TRBJ2-7; 7 nucleotides agree with TRBD1. The CDR3 is 15 residues long. With 4 bases clipped from V and 0 bases from J, the junction kept 6 bases outside the gene matches. Germline V gives CDR1 MNHEY, CDR2 SVGAGI.